This TCR beta chain was identified in a study of CD8 T cells in Susac syndrome. The V end lost 8 bases, the J end lost 0 bases, and 12 bases lay between the germline ends. This CDR3 spans 13 amino acids. CDR1 and CDR2 (germline): SQVTM, ANQGSEA. When the RNA was reverse transcribed, random hexamers were used with an input of about 0.5 to 1 ug. Amplification of TCR beta CDR3 across 54 Vbeta and 13 Jbeta was performed with immunoSEQ multiplex PCR. MiXCR, applied by TCRdb to the immunoSEQ multiplex PCR reads, yields one record per CDR3 protein. The sample lists 160,000 or so distinct CDR3 sequences, 85% to 95% occurring once.

The TCR comes from a human donor in good health. Sequencing was performed on CD4+ T cells from PBMCs. This chain uses TRBV29-1 with TRBJ2-3; D is uncertain. The CDR3 sequence is CSLTSPSTDTQYF. CDR3 DNA: TGCAGCCTTACGAGTCCTAGCACAGATACGCAGTATTTT.